This TCR beta chain was recovered during a study of blood T cell repertoires in COVID-19. Profiled with immunoSEQ multiplex PCR; TCRdb holds only in-frame clones, not every one. The sample lists 120,000 to 150,000 clones, approximately 80% occurring once. This TCR derives from a man between 60 and 75 years old with active or convalescent COVID-19. The sequenced material came from peripheral blood.

CDR3 region: CASILRGLYNSPLHF. The CDR3 nucleotides are TGTGCCAGCATTCTGAGAGGACTTTATAATTCACCCCTCCACTTT. This chain links TRBV2 with TRBJ1-6; D gene unclear. The CDR3 is 15 residues long. Germline V gene sequence: CDR1 SNHLY, CDR2 FYNNEI. Deletions cut 7 bases from V and 4 bases from J, with 14 bases between.